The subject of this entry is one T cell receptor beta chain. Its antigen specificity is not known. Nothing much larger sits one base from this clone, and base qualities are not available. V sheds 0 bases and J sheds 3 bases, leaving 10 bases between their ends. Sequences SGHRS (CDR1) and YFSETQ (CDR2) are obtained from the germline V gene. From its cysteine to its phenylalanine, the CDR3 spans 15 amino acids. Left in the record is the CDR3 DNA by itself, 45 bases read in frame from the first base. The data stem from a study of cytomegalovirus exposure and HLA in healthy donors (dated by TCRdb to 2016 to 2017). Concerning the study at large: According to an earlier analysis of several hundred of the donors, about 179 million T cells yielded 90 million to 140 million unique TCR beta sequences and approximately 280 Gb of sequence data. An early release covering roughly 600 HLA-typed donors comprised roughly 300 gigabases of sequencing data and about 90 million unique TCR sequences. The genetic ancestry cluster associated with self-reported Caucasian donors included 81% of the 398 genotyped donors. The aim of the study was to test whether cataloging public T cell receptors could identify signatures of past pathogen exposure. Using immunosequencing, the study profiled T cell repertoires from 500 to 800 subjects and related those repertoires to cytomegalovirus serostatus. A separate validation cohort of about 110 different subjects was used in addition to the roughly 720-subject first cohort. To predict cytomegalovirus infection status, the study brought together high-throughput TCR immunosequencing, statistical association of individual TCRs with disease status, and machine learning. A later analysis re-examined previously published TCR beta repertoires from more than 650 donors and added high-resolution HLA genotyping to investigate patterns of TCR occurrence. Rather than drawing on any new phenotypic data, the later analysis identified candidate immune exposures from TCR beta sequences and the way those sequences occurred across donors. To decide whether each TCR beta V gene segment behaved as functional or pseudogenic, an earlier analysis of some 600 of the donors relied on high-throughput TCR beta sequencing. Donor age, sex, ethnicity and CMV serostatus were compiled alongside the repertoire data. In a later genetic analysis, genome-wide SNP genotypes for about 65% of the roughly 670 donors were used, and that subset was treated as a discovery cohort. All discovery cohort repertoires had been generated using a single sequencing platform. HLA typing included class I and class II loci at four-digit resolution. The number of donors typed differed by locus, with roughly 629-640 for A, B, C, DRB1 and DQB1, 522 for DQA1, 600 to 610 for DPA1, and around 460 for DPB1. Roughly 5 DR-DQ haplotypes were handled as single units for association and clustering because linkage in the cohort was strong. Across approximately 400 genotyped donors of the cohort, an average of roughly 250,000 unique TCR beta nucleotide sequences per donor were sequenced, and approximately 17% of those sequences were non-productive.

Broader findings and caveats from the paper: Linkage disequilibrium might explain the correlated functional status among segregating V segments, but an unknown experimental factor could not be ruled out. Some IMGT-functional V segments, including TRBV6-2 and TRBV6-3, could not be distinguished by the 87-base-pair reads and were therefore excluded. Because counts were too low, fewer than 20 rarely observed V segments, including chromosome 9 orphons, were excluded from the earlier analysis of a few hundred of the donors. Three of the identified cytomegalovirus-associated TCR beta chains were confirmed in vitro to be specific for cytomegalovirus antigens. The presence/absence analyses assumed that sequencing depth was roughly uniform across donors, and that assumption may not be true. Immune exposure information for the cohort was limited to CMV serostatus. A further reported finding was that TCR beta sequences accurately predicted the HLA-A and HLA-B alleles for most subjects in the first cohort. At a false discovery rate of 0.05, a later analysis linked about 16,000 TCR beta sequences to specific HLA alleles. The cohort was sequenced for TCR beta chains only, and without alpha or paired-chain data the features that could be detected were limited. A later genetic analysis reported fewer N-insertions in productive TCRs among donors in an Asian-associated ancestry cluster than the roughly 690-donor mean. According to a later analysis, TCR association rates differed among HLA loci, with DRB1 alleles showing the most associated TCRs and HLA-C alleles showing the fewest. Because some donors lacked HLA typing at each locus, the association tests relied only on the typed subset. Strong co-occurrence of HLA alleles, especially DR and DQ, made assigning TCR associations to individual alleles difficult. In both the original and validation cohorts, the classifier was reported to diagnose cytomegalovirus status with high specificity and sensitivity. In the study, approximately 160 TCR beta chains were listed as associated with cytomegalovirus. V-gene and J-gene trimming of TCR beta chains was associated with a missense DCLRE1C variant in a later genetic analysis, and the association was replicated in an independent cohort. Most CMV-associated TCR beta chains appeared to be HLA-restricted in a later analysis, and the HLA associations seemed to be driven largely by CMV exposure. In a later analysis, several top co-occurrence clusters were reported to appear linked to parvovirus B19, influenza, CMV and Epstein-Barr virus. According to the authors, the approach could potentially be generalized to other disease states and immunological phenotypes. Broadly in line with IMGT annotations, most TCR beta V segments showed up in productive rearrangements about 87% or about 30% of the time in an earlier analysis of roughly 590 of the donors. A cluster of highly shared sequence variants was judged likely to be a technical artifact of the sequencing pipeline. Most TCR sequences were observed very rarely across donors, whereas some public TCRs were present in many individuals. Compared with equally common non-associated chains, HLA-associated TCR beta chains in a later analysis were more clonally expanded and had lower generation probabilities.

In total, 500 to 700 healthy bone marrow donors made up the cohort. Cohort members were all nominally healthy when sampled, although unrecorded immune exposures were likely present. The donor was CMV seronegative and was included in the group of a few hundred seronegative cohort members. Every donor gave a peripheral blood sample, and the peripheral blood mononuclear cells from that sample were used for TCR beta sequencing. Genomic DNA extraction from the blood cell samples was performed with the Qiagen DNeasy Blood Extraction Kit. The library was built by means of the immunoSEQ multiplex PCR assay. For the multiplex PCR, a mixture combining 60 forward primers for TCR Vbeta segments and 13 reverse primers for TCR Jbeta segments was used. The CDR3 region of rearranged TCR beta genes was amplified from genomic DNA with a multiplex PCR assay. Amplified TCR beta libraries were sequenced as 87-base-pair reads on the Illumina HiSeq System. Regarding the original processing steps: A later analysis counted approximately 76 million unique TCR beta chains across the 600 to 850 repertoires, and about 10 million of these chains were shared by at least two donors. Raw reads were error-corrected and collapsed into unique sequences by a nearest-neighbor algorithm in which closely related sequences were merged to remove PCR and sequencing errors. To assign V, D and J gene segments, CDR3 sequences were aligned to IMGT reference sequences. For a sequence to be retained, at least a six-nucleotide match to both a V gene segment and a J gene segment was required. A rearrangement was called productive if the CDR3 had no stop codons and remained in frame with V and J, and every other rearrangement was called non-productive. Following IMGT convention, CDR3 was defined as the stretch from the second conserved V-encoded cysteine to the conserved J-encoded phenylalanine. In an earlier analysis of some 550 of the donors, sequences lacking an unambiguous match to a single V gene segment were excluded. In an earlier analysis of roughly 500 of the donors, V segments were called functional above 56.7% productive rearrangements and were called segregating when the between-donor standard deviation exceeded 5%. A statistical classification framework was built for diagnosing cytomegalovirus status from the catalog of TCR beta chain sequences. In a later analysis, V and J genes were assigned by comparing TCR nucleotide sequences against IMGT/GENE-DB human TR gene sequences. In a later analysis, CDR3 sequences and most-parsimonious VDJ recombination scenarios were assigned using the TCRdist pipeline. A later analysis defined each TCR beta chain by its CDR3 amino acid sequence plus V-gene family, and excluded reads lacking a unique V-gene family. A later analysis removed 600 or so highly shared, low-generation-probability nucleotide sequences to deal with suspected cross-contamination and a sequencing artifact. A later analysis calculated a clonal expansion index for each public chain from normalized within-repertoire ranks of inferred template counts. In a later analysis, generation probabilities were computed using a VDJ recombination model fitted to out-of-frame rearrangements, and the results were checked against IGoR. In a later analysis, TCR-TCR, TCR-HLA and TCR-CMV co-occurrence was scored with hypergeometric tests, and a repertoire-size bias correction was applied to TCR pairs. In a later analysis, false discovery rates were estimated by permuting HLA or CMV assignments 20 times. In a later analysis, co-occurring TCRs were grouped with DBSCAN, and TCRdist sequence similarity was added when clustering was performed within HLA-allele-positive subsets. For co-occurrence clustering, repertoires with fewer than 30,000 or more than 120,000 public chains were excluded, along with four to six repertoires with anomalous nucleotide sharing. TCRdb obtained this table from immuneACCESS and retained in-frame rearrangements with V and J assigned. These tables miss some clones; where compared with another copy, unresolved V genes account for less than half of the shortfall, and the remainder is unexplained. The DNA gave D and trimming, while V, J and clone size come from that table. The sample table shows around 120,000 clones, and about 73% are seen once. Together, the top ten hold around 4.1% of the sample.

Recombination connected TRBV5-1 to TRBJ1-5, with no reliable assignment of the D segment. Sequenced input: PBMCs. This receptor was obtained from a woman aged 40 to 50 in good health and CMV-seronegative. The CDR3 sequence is CASSLGSGFNQPQHF. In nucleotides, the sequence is TGCGCCAGCAGCTTGGGATCCGGGTTCAATCAGCCCCAGCATTTT.